The TCR beta chain described here comes from a study of shared clonotypes between healthy human individuals. Donors were healthy HIV-negative adults without recently reported acute infections or vaccinations. Trimming pared 2 bases from V and 5 bases from J, leaving 12 bases between. From germline, CDR1 is LNHDA and CDR2 SQIVND (reference sequence). CDR3 length: 14 amino acids. TCRdb keeps only in-frame clones here, not all; method: immunoSEQ multiplex PCR. Among hundreds of thousands of clones listed, over 65% were seen once. The J gene is TRBJ1-2, the V gene TRBV19; D remains unclear. This receptor was identified in a woman between 40 and 50 years old in good health. Some clones in this sample may be carry-over from other donors' samples. The specimen was PBMCs. The CDR3 is CASSISTGGYGYTF. DNA of the CDR3: TGTGCCAGTAGTATATCGACGGGAGGGTATGGCTACACCTTC.